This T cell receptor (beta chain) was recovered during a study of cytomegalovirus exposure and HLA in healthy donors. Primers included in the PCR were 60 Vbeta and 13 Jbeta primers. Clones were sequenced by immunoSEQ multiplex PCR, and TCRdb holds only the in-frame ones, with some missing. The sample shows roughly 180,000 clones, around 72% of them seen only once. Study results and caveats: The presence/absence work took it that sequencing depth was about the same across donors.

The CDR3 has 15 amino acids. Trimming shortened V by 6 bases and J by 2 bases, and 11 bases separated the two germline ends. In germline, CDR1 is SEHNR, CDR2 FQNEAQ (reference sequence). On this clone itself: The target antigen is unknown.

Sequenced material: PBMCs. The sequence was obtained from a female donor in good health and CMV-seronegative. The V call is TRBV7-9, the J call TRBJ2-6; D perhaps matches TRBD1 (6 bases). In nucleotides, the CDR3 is TGTGCCAGCAGTATAAACAGGGCTGGGGCCAACGTCCTGACTTTC. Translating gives CASSINRAGANVLTF.